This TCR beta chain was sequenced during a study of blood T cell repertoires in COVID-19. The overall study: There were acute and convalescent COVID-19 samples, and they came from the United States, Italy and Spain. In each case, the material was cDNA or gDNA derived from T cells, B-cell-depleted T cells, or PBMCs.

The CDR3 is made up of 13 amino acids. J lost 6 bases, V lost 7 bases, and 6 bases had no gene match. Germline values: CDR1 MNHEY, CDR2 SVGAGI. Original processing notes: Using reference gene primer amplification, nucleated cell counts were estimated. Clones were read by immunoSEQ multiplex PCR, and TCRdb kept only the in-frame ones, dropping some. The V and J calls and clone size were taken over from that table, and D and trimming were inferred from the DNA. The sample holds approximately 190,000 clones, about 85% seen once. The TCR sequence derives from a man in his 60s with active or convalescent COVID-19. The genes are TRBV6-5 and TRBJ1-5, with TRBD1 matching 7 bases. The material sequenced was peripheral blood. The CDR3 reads CASKRQGSQPQHF. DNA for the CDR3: TGTGCCAGCAAGCGACAGGGAAGTCAGCCCCAGCATTTT.